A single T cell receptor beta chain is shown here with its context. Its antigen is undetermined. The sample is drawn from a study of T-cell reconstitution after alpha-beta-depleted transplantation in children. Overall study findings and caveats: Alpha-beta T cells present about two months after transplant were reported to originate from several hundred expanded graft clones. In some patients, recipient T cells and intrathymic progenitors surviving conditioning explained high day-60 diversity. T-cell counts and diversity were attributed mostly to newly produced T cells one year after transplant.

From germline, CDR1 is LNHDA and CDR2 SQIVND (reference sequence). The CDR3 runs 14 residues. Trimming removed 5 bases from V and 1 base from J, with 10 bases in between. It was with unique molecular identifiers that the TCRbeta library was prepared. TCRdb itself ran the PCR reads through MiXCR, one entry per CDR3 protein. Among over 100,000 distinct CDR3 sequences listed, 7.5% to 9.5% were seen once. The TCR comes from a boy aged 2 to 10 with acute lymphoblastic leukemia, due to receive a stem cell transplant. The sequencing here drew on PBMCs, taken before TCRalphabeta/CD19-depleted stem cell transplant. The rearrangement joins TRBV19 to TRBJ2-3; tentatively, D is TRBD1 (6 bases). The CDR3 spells CASSARTGTDTQYF. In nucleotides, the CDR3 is TGTGCCAGTAGTGCAAGGACAGGCACAGATACGCAGTATTTT. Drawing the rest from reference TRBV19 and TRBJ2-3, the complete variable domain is DGGITQSPKYLFRKEGQNVTLSCEQNLNHDAMYWYRQDPGQGLRLIYYSQIVNDFQKGDIAEGYSVSREKKESFPLTVTSAQKNPTAFYLCASSARTGTDTQYFGPGTRLTVL.